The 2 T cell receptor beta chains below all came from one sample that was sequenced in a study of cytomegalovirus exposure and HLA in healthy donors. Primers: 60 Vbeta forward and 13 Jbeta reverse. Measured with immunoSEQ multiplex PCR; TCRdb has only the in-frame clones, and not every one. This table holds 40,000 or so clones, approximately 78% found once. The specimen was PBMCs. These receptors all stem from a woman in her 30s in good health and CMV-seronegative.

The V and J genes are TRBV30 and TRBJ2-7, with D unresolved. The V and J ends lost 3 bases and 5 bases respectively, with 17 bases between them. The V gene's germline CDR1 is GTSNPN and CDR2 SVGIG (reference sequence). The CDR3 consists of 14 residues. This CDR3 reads CAWSRLALLHEQYF. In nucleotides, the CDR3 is TGTGCCTGGAGCCGACTGGCCCTCTTACACGAGCAGTACTTC.

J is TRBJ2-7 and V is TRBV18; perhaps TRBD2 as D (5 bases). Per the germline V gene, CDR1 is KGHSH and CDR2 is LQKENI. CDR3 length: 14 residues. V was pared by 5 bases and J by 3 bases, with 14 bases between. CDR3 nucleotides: TGTGCCAGCTCAGAGAGTCTGGAGGACTACGAGCAGTACTTC. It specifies CASSESLEDYEQYF. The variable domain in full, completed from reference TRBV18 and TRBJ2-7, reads NAGVMQNPRHLVRRRGQEARLRCSPMKGHSHVYWYRQLPEEGLKFMVYLQKENIIDESGMPKERFSAEFPKEGPSILRIQQVVRGDSAAYFCASSESLEDYEQYFGPGTRLTVT.